The 18 T cell receptor beta chains presented below share a single source sample, sequenced in a study of blood T cells in healthy people across ages. Primers used in a second PCR of roughly 6 to 11 cycles were a sample-barcoded 5' primer and a J-beta primer mix. TCRdb processed the 5' RACE reads anew with MiXCR; each CDR3 protein has one entry. The sample lists some 750,000 distinct CDR3 sequences, approximately 22% occurring once. Sequenced material: blood. Receptor source: a man in his 70s in good health.

This clonotype was picked up many times. The genes are TRBV7-8 and TRBJ1-4; D remains unclear. CDR3 length: 11 amino acids. From germline, CDR1 is SGHVS and CDR2 FQNEAQ. Trimming stripped 2 bases from V and 6 bases from J, with 1 base between. The DNA of the CDR3 is TGTGCCAGCAGCTTATATGAAAAACTGTTTTTT. This translates into CASSLYEKLFF.

The chain is built from TRBV7-2 and TRBJ2-5; 7 nucleotides align to TRBD2. The CDR3 runs 15 residues. The ends lost 4 bases at V and 5 bases at J; junction bases unmatched: 10. CDR1 and CDR2 (germline): SGHTA, FQGNSA. The CDR3 loop reads CASSSVSSGRETQYF. Here the CDR3 DNA reads TGTGCCAGCAGCTCCGTTTCTAGCGGCCGTGAGACCCAGTACTTC.

This clonotype was found many times. The chain joins TRBV12-3 or TRBV12-4 to TRBJ2-3; TRBD2 matches 7 bases. The CDR3 loop spans 15 amino acids. The trim removed 4 bases at V and 3 bases at J, leaving 7 bases unmatched. The CDR3 nucleotides read TGTGCCAGCAGTTCCCGCCGACTAGCAACAGATACGCAGTATTTT. Protein sequence: CASSSRRLATDTQYF.

The chain joins TRBV6-5 to TRBJ2-5; tentative D call: TRBD1 (6 bases). The J call is uncertain, as TRBJ2-7 better fits the DNA end. Germline assignment: CDR1 MNHEY and CDR2 SVGAGI. The CDR3 contains 15 residues. The CDR3 nucleotides are TGTGCCAGCAGCCCCGACAGGCCTAGCTCCTACGAGCAGTACTTC. Translation: CASSPDRPSSYEQYF.

V is TRBV19 and J is TRBJ1-2, with D maybe TRBD1 (5 bases). The CDR3 runs 16 residues. The germline V gene encodes CDR1 LNHDA and CDR2 SQIVND (reference sequence). Trimming shortened V by 6 bases and J by 4 bases, and 21 bases separated the two germline ends. Here the CDR3 DNA reads TGTGCCAGTAGCCCACTTAGGAGCGGGGGAGGCTATGGCTACACCTTC. Protein sequence: CASSPLRSGGGYGYTF.

J is TRBJ2-7 and V is TRBV6-2 or TRBV6-3; unclear D gene. V lost 6 bases, J lost 5 bases, and 17 bases lay in between. The CDR3 runs 14 residues. Germline CDR1 is MNHEY and CDR2 is SVGEGT. Here the CDR3 reads CASSYKSPVDEQYF. The DNA of the CDR3 is TGTGCCAGCAGCTACAAATCGCCGGTCGACGAGCAGTACTTC.

A word on this clonotype: Its ends do not fully match the called genes, so a read error is possible. The chain employs TRBV7-2 and TRBJ2-5; D unresolved. The end of the DNA fits TRBJ2-7 better, so the J call may be wrong. Looked up from germline, CDR1 is SGHTA and CDR2 is FQGNSA. This CDR3 spans 15 amino acids. CDR3 amino acids: CASGLGTPNSYEQYF. Here the CDR3 DNA reads TGTGCCAGCGGCTTAGGCACACCGAACTCCTACGAGCAGTACTTC.

V gene TRBV12-3 or TRBV12-4 combines with J gene TRBJ1-2; TRBD1 aligns across 7 bases. The length of the CDR3 is 14 residues. Trimming cost V 6 bases and J 4 bases; bases outside gene matches: 8. The CDR3 here is CASSRQGTGYGYTF. Written as DNA, the CDR3 is TGTGCCAGCAGCAGACAGGGAACAGGCTATGGCTACACCTTC.

The chain couples TRBV9 to TRBJ1-2, with a tentative D call TRBD1 (5 bases). CDR3 size: 15 residues. Germline V gives CDR1 SGDLS, CDR2 YYNGEE. V lost 4 bases and J 4 bases, leaving 17 bases between the germline ends. DNA for the CDR3: TGTGCCAGCAGCCCCGGGGGGATTGTCGGCTATGGCTACACCTTC. Its translation: CASSPGGIVGYGYTF.

On this clonotype: One end of the junction does not line up with germline, which may come from a read error. The chain uses TRBV12-3 or TRBV12-4 and TRBJ2-3, with D maybe TRBD2 (5 bases). The CDR3 is 15 residues long. The CDR3 DNA reads TGTGCCAGCAGTTTTCCCGCTAGCTCGGGGAATGAGCAGTTCTTT. Amino acids: CASSFPASSGNEQFF.

This clonotype was observed a handful of times. The chain joins TRBV5-1 to TRBJ2-3; 7 bases fit TRBD2. With V trimmed by 7 bases and J by 0 bases, 5 bases remained unmatched. Germline lookup yields CDR1 SGHRS and CDR2 YFSETQ. This CDR3 contains 14 residues. The CDR3 DNA sequence: TGCGCCAGCCATAGCGGGCCCAGCACAGATACGCAGTATTTT. Translation gives CASHSGPSTDTQYF.

This clonotype has only one observation. This rearrangement joins TRBV12-3 or TRBV12-4 to TRBJ2-3; TRBD1 agrees at 9 bases. With 11 bases clipped from V and 3 bases from J, the junction kept 6 bases outside the gene matches. This CDR3 is 13 amino acids long. As DNA, the CDR3 is TGTGCCGGAGGGACAGGGTCAACAGATACGCAGTATTTT. Residues: CAGGTGSTDTQYF.

There are a few counts of this clonotype. The chain employs TRBV18 and TRBJ2-3, with a tentative D call TRBD1 (6 bases). The CDR3 totals 14 residues. Germline V gene sequence: CDR1 KGHSH, CDR2 LQKENI. V gave up 6 bases and J gave up 2 bases, with 12 bases separating them. The CDR3 sequence is CASSTTGNTDTQYF. The CDR3 DNA follows: TGTGCCAGCTCCACGACAGGAAACACAGATACGCAGTATTTT.

This clonotype was seen a few times. This chain uses TRBV5-6 with TRBJ2-4, with 7 nucleotides matching TRBD2. Germline V CDR1 and CDR2: SGHDT, YYEEEE. The CDR3 covers 17 residues. The ends lost 2 bases at V and 3 bases at J; junction bases unmatched: 11. CDR3 nucleotide sequence: TGTGCCAGCAGCTTCACGGGGGGAGGTTTGGTCAAAAACATTCAGTACTTC. It specifies CASSFTGGGLVKNIQYF. The variable domain in full, with the rest retrieved from reference TRBV5-6 and TRBJ2-4, is DAGVTQSPTHLIKTRGQQVTLRCSPKSGHDTVSWYQQALGQGPQFIFQYYEEEERQRGNFPDRFSGHQFPNYSSELNVNALLLGDSALYLCASSFTGGGLVKNIQYFGAGTRLSVL.

There are a few counts of this clonotype. The V gene is TRBV7-9, the J gene TRBJ2-1; D unclear. Germline V CDR1 and CDR2: SEHNR, FQNEAQ (reference sequence). V shed 0 bases and J shed 4 bases, with 16 bases lying between them. The CDR3 consists of 17 residues. Here the CDR3 reads CASSLARTWQEYNEQFF. CDR3 nucleotides: TGTGCCAGCAGCTTAGCGAGAACATGGCAAGAATACAATGAGCAGTTCTTC.

This chain joins TRBV4-1 and TRBJ2-7, with D perhaps matching TRBD1 or TRBD2 (5 bases each). Trimming pared 0 bases from V and 6 bases from J, leaving 6 bases between. Germline CDR1 is MGHRA and CDR2 is YSYEKL. This CDR3 is 12 amino acids long. The CDR3 spells CASSQDGTEQYF. The CDR3 bases are TGCGCCAGCAGCCAAGACGGGACCGAGCAGTACTTC.

The chain is built from TRBV5-5 and TRBJ1-4; D unresolved. CDR3 length: 14 residues. Germline V gene lookup returns CDR1 SGHKS and CDR2 YYEKEE (reference sequence). The germline V and J ends were trimmed by 0 bases and 8 bases, with 11 bases remaining between them. This chain's CDR3 is CASSLASGGEKLFF. The DNA of the CDR3 is TGTGCCAGCAGCTTGGCCTCGGGCGGAGAAAAACTGTTTTTT.

This clonotype came up many times. The chain links TRBV6-2 or TRBV6-3 to TRBJ2-1; 9 positions match TRBD2. The CDR3 is 16 residues long. CDR1 and CDR2 from the germline V gene are MNHEY and SVGEGT. After removal of 1 base from V and 0 bases from J, the junction contained 1 base not matched to a gene. CDR3 nucleotide sequence: TGTGCCAGCAGTTACTGGACTAGCGACTCCTACAATGAGCAGTTCTTC. Translation: CASSYWTSDSYNEQFF.